This is a list of T cell receptor beta chains from one sample in a study of blood T cell repertoires in COVID-19. Clones were sequenced by immunoSEQ multiplex PCR, and TCRdb holds only the in-frame ones, with some missing. The sample has some 61,000 clones, approximately 90% seen once. Sequenced sample: peripheral blood. These receptors were taken from a man under 40 with acute or convalescent COVID-19. The CDR3 runs from the conserved cysteine through the conserved F or W. The order of the fields is D gene, J gene, V gene, clone size, CDR3 protein, CDR3 DNA. A D gene is named only where the DNA matches it firmly. Where a row states a size, it is once, few, many or the class of an expanded clone; other rows omit it.

>NA|TRBJ1-1|TRBV27|few
CASSSQGKNTEAFF
TGTGCCAGCAGTTCGCAGGGGAAGAACACTGAAGCTTTCTTT
>NA|TRBJ1-2|TRBV19|NA
CASTYRQNYGYTF
TGTGCCAGTACCTACCGACAGAACTATGGCTACACCTTC
>NA|TRBJ2-5|TRBV30|NA
CAWKANQETQYF
TGTGCCTGGAAAGCGAACCAAGAGACCCAGTACTTC
>NA|TRBJ1-3|TRBV4-3|NA
CASSQGLVGNTIYF
TGCGCCAGCAGCCAAGGTTTAGTTGGAAACACCATATATTTT
>TRBD2|TRBJ2-3|TRBV6-4|NA
CASSEGSSGTDTQYF
TGTGCCAGCAGTGAAGGGTCTAGCGGGACAGATACGCAGTATTTT
>TRBD1|TRBJ2-1|TRBV7-2|NA
CASSSGQGSNEQFF
TGTGCCAGCAGCTCCGGACAGGGGTCTAATGAGCAGTTCTTC
>TRBD2|TRBJ2-1|TRBV7-3|NA
CASSPGLAGANEQFF
TGTGCCAGCAGTCCCGGACTAGCGGGAGCAAATGAGCAGTTCTTC
>NA|TRBJ2-5|TRBV30|NA
CAWSDQPDRRETQYF
TGTGCCTGGAGTGATCAGCCTGACAGGCGAGAGACCCAGTACTTC
>NA|TRBJ1-2|TRBV5-6|NA
CASSYGQTNYGYTF
TGTGCCAGCAGCTATGGACAGACTAACTATGGCTACACCTTC
>NA|TRBJ2-7|TRBV2|NA
CASSYRTDSEQYF
TGTGCCAGCTCCTACAGGACCGATAGCGAGCAGTACTTC
>NA|TRBJ1-6|TRBV2|NA
CASMTDRIGNSPLHF
TGTGCCAGCATGACCGACAGGATTGGAAATTCACCCCTCCACTTT
>TRBD2|TRBJ2-4|TRBV2|NA
CASSDIVGSGIMSKNIQYF
TGTGCCAGCAGTGATATCGTTGGTAGCGGGATAATGTCCAAAAACATTCAGTACTTC
>NA|TRBJ1-5|TRBV29-1|few
CSVAPGGGEPQHF
TGCAGCGTTGCCCCGGGGGGCGGAGAGCCCCAGCATTTT
>NA|TRBJ2-1|TRBV9|NA
CASSAGHLSYNEQFF
TGTGCCAGCAGCGCGGGACACCTCTCCTACAATGAGCAGTTCTTC
>TRBD1|TRBJ2-7|TRBV27|NA
CASSLWGQGPYEQYF
TGTGCCAGCAGTTTATGGGGACAGGGACCGTACGAGCAGTACTTC
>TRBD2|TRBJ2-7|TRBV28|once
CASRRTSGTYEQYF
TGTGCCAGCCGAAGGACTAGCGGGACCTACGAGCAGTACTTC
>NA|TRBJ2-1|TRBV2|NA
CASNRLQGNEQFF
TGTGCCAGCAACCGGCTTCAGGGTAATGAGCAGTTCTTC
>TRBD1|TRBJ2-7|TRBV7-3|once
CASSLPFGTGVYEQYF
TGTGCCAGCAGCTTACCCTTCGGGACAGGGGTATACGAGCAGTACTTC
>NA|TRBJ1-2|TRBV5-1|NA
CASSLAAGLGYTF
TGCGCCAGCAGCTTGGCCGCGGGATTAGGCTACACCTTC
>TRBD2|TRBJ2-5|TRBV5-6|few
CASSFRLAGGETQYF
TGTGCCAGCAGCTTCCGACTAGCGGGGGGTGAGACCCAGTACTTC
>NA|TRBJ2-2|TRBV10-1|NA
CASKAGSTGELFF
TGCGCCAGCAAGGCGGGTTCGACCGGGGAGCTGTTTTTT
>TRBD2|TRBJ2-7|TRBV5-1|NA
CASSKDSGTSVSEQYF
TGCGCCAGCAGCAAAGATTCCGGGACTAGCGTGTCCGAGCAGTACTTC
>NA|TRBJ2-5|TRBV5-4|NA
CASSSGGGYQETQYF
TGTGCCAGCAGCTCCGGCGGTGGGTACCAAGAGACCCAGTACTTC
>NA|TRBJ2-5|TRBV6-5|NA
CATAGNGETQYF
TGTGCCACCGCAGGGAACGGGGAGACCCAGTACTTC
>TRBD1|TRBJ1-6|TRBV6-5|NA
CASSLGDRLNSPLHF
TGTGCCAGCAGTCTAGGGGACAGACTAAATTCACCCCTCCACTTT
>NA|TRBJ2-5|TRBV11-2|NA
CASSLASAAKGETQYF
TGTGCCAGCAGCTTAGCTAGCGCGGCCAAGGGGGAGACCCAGTACTTC
>TRBD2|TRBJ2-1|TRBV28|NA
CASSGHGLVSNEQFF
TGTGCCAGCAGTGGGCACGGACTAGTGAGCAATGAGCAGTTCTTC
>TRBD1|TRBJ1-1|TRBV7-2|NA
CASSLRQGRAEAFF
TGTGCCAGCAGCCTACGACAGGGTCGAGCTGAAGCTTTCTTT
>NA|TRBJ2-3|TRBV29-1|NA
CSVDLFTDTQYF
TGCAGCGTTGACCTTTTCACAGATACGCAGTATTTT
>TRBD2|TRBJ2-7|TRBV5-6|NA
CASSLAGTSGFYEQYF
TGTGCCAGCAGCTTGGCCGGGACTAGCGGATTCTACGAGCAGTACTTC
>TRBD1|TRBJ1-5|TRBV30|NA
CAWSLTGVRNQPQHF
TGTGCCTGGAGTTTAACAGGGGTTAGGAATCAGCCCCAGCATTTT
>NA|TRBJ1-1|TRBV6-1|NA
CASSDRANTEAFF
TGTGCCAGCAGTGACAGGGCGAACACTGAAGCTTTCTTT
>NA|TRBJ2-1|TRBV27|NA
CASSSLLASGNEQFF
TGTGCCAGCAGTTCCCTACTAGCATCAGGCAATGAGCAGTTCTTC